The 6 T cell receptor beta chains below come from one sample, sequenced in a study of T cell responses to AZD1222 COVID-19 vaccine. Profiled with immunoSEQ multiplex PCR; TCRdb holds only in-frame clones, not every one. The sample has more than 100,000 clones; 92% are singletons. The sample was peripheral blood, taken 28 days after the second AZD1222 dose. The receptor set was obtained from an adult who received the AZD1222 COVID-19 vaccine.

J is TRBJ1-6 and V is TRBV2, with 7 positions matching TRBD1. The germline V gene has CDR1 SNHLY and CDR2 FYNNEI. CDR3 length equals 15 residues. The ends lost 6 bases at V and 5 bases at J; junction bases unmatched: 7. The CDR3 here is CASRVGDSDNSPLHF. The CDR3 nucleotides read TGTGCCAGCAGGGTGGGGGACAGTGATAATTCACCCCTCCACTTT.

The chain has TRBV7-9 and TRBJ2-2; TRBD1 aligns across 11 bases. The CDR3 totals 16 residues. The J segment lost 4 bases and the V segment lost 7 bases, leaving 8 bases of the junction unmatched. The germline CDR1 and CDR2 sequences are SEHNR and FQNEAQ (reference sequence). DNA for the CDR3: TGTGCCAGCACCACCCTCGGGACAGGGGGCACCGGGGAGCTGTTTTTT. It encodes CASTTLGTGGTGELFF.

The chain combines TRBV28 with TRBJ1-1; weak D call: TRBD1 (6 bases). V was pared by 11 bases and J by 3 bases, with 16 bases between. This CDR3 has 13 amino acids. Germline V gene sequence: CDR1 MDHEN, CDR2 SYDVKM. For the CDR3, the DNA is TGTGCCCTACTGGGCAGGGGATACACTGAAGCTTTCTTT. Translation: CALLGRGYTEAFF.

The chain links TRBV19 to TRBJ2-1; weak D call: TRBD2 (5 bases). Trimming left V 4 bases short and J 15 bases short, with 19 bases between. This CDR3 spans 13 amino acids. CDR1 and CDR2 (germline): LNHDA, SQIVND (reference sequence). The CDR3 nucleotides are TGTGCCAGTAGTACTCAACAGAGAGGGTGGGTGTTCTTC. Translation: CASSTQQRGWVFF.

The V call is TRBV19, the J call TRBJ2-4; 11 positions agree with TRBD2. Unmatched junction bases numbered 8, after V lost 1 base and J lost 0 bases. The germline CDR1 and CDR2 sequences are LNHDA and SQIVND (reference sequence). CDR3 length equals 19 residues. The CDR3 DNA reads as TGTGCCAGTAGTATAGGCCTAGCGGGAGGCTATTTAGCCAAAAACATTCAGTACTTC. Its protein product is CASSIGLAGGYLAKNIQYF.

The chain has TRBV28 and TRBJ2-7, with 9 bases matching TRBD2. Germline loops: CDR1 MDHEN, CDR2 SYDVKM. This CDR3 has 15 residues. J gave up 0 bases and V 4 bases, and 4 bases lay outside the gene matches. The CDR3 region is CASSYPSGNSYEQYF. The CDR3 bases are TGTGCCAGCAGTTATCCTAGCGGGAACTCCTACGAGCAGTACTTC.